This paragraph reports one TCR beta chain. These data originate in a study of blood T cell repertoires in COVID-19. Overall study context: Acute and convalescent COVID-19 samples came from the United States, Italy and Spain. The analysed material was cDNA or gDNA that came from T cells, B-cell-depleted T cells, or PBMCs.

Trimming took off 0 bases at V and 0 bases at J, with 10 bases between the two ends. The CDR3 is 15 residues long. Germline-derived CDR1 and CDR2 are SGDLS and YYNGEE. Original processing methods: Reference gene primer amplification gave nucleated cell count estimates. Method: immunoSEQ multiplex PCR; TCRdb's copy keeps in-frame clones and lacks some. Clone size and V and J calls were adopted from that table, with D and trimming inferred from the DNA. The sample lists approximately 190,000 clones; roughly four fifths were seen once. Specimen: peripheral blood. The source is a woman between 40 and 55 years old with acute or convalescent COVID-19. The gene calls are TRBV9 and TRBJ2-7, with D unresolved. The CDR3 region is CASSVASASSYEQYF. CDR3 DNA sequence: TGTGCCAGCAGCGTAGCTTCGGCTAGCTCCTACGAGCAGTACTTC.